What follows are 22 T cell receptor beta chains derived from one specimen sequenced in a study of blood T cell repertoires in COVID-19. Using immunoSEQ multiplex PCR, the repertoire was profiled, and TCRdb retains in-frame clones only, with some absent. The sample includes roughly 420,000 clones, 88% of them seen just once. What was sequenced was PBMCs or T cells enriched from blood (not recorded which). Receptors were obtained from a woman between 25 and 40 years old with acute COVID-19.

This CDR3 is CASSEFNGRGTSYEQYF. The CDR3, as DNA: TGTGCCAGCAGTGAATTTAACGGCAGGGGGACTTCTTACGAGCAGTACTTC. The gene calls are TRBV2 and TRBJ2-7, with D possibly TRBD1 on 7 matching bases. The germline CDR1 and CDR2 sequences are SNHLY and FYNNEI. The CDR3 has 17 residues. Trimming cost V 2 bases and J 4 bases, with 21 bases left between them.

V gene TRBV9 combines with J gene TRBJ1-1, with D unclear. V lost 0 bases and J 4 bases, leaving 10 bases between the germline ends. The CDR3 consists of 14 residues. CDR1 and CDR2 from the germline V gene are SGDLS and YYNGEE. The CDR3 sequence is CASSVEPSGTEAFF. The CDR3, as DNA: TGTGCCAGCAGCGTAGAGCCCAGCGGCACTGAAGCTTTCTTT.

The J gene is TRBJ1-3, the V gene TRBV21-1; the table's D call, TRBD1, was not checked against the DNA. TRBV21-1 is described as a pseudogene. The CDR3 spans 18 residues. CDR3 DNA: TGTGCCAGCAGCAAAGAAGAGACAAGGGGTCACTCTGGAAACACCATATATTTT. Protein product: CASSKEETRGHSGNTIYF.

The rearrangement uses TRBV2 and TRBJ2-1, with D unresolved. The germline V gene has CDR1 SNHLY and CDR2 FYNNEI. V was cut by 4 bases and J by 2 bases, with 15 bases left in between. The CDR3 runs 16 residues. The CDR3 region is CASSGRLAKTYNEQFF. The CDR3 nucleotides are TGTGCCAGCAGTGGCCGACTTGCTAAAACCTACAATGAGCAGTTCTTC.

This clone came up once. The chain carries TRBV7-9 and TRBJ2-1; D gene unclear. The CDR3 loop spans 13 amino acids. The germline V gene encodes CDR1 SEHNR and CDR2 FQNEAQ (reference sequence). V lost 2 bases and J 12 bases, leaving 14 bases between the germline ends. In DNA form, the CDR3 reads TGTGCCAGCAGCTTACCGTTCCTAACCACGCAGTTCTTC. Translating gives CASSLPFLTTQFF. Combining the CDR3 with reference TRBV7-9 and TRBJ2-1 gives the whole variable domain DTGVSQNPRHKITKRGQNVTFRCDPISEHNRLYWYRQTLGQGPEFLTYFQNEAQLEKSRLLSDRFSAERPKGSFSTLEIQRTEQGDSAMYLCASSLPFLTTQFFGPGTRLTVL.

The V and J genes are TRBV2 and TRBJ1-2; D possibly corresponds to TRBD1 (5 bases). This CDR3 has 16 amino acids. V lost 2 bases and J 5 bases, leaving 18 bases between the germline ends. Germline V lookup: CDR1 SNHLY, CDR2 FYNNEI. CDR3 loop: CASSEFLAGLEYGYTF. The CDR3 region has the DNA TGTGCCAGCAGTGAATTCTTGGCGGGACTCGAGTATGGCTACACCTTC.

J is TRBJ1-6 and V is TRBV2; possible D gene TRBD1, 5 bases. The CDR3 is 13 amino acids. CDR1 and CDR2 (germline): SNHLY, FYNNEI. Trimming took 3 bases from V and 8 from J, leaving 8 bases between them. The CDR3, as DNA: TGTGCCAGCAGTGAGGGGGGTTATTCACCCCTCCACTTT. It codes for CASSEGGYSPLHF. Supplemented by reference TRBV2 and TRBJ1-6, the full variable domain reads EPEVTQTPSHQVTQMGQEVILRCVPISNHLYFYWYRQILGQKVEFLVSFYNNEISEKSEIFDDQFSVERPDGSNFTLKIRSTKLEDSAMYFCASSEGGYSPLHFGNGTRLTVT.

The chain links TRBV30 to TRBJ2-7; possible D gene TRBD1, 5 bases. Germline-derived CDR1 and CDR2 are GTSNPN and SVGIG (reference sequence). With 2 bases removed from V and 6 bases from J, the gap between germline ends came to 8 bases. The CDR3 length is 11 residues. CDR3 sequence (DNA): TGTGCCTGGAGTAGGGGTGGCGAGCAGTACTTC. Protein sequence: CAWSRGGEQYF. Full variable domain (missing parts from reference TRBV30 and TRBJ2-7): SQTIHQWPATLVQPVGSPLSLECTVEGTSNPNLYWYRQAAGRGLQLLFYSVGIGQISSEVPQNLSASRPQDRQFILSSKKLLLSDSGFYLCAWSRGGEQYFGPGTRLTVT.

The chain has TRBV27 and TRBJ2-2; a weak D match, TRBD2 (6 bases). This CDR3 has 15 amino acids. V was cut by 1 base and J by 6 bases, with 12 bases left in between. CDR1 and CDR2 from the germline V gene are MNHEY and SMNVEV (reference sequence). In DNA, the CDR3 is TGTGCCAGCAGTTTATTTTGGGGCGGGGCCGGGGAGCTGTTTTTT. Translating gives CASSLFWGGAGELFF.

The chain combines TRBV4-1 with TRBJ1-1; possibly TRBD1 for D (6 bases). This CDR3 spans 18 amino acids. V lost 1 base to trimming and J lost 0 bases, with 18 bases between them. The germline CDR1 and CDR2 sequences are MGHRA and YSYEKL. The CDR3 reads CASSQGVPGGPMNTEAFF. The CDR3 bases are TGCGCCAGCAGCCAAGGCGTACCGGGGGGCCCCATGAACACTGAAGCTTTCTTT.

As regards this clone: Other DNA sequences within the sample encode an identical CDR3. The chain uses TRBV6-5 and TRBJ1-1; 7 bases line up with TRBD1. The germline V gene has CDR1 MNHEY and CDR2 SVGAGI. The ends lost 8 bases at V and 5 bases at J; junction bases unmatched: 5. The CDR3 runs to 12 residues. The CDR3 DNA is TGTGCCAGCTCAAGACAGGGTACTGAAGCTTTCTTT. Translating it yields CASSRQGTEAFF.

The V call is TRBV7-6, the J call TRBJ1-4; a possible D gene is TRBD1 (6 bases). The CDR3 contains 14 residues. Germline CDR1 is SGHVS and CDR2 is FNYEAQ. V lost 6 bases and J 5 bases, leaving 13 bases between the germline ends. CDR3 sequence reads: CASSPGHRNEKLFF. For the CDR3, the DNA is TGTGCCAGCAGTCCGGGACACCGAAATGAAAAACTGTTTTTT.

The chain joins TRBV4-1 to TRBJ2-7, with TRBD2 identical over 8 bases. The ends lost 3 bases at V and 3 bases at J; junction bases unmatched: 4. CDR1 is MGHRA and CDR2 is YSYEKL in the germline V gene. This CDR3 has 14 amino acids. The CDR3 is CASSHPSGSYEQYF. The CDR3 DNA sequence: TGCGCCAGCAGCCACCCCAGCGGGAGCTACGAGCAGTACTTC.

This sequence joins TRBV5-1 and TRBJ2-3; D not resolved. Trimming stripped 4 bases from V and 5 bases from J, with 14 bases between. Germline V gene data show CDR1 as SGHRS and CDR2 as YFSETQ. This CDR3 region has 14 residues. Written as DNA, the CDR3 is TGCGCCAGCAGCCAACAACCTAGTGGAGATACGCAGTATTTT. This gives the protein CASSQQPSGDTQYF.

The J gene is TRBJ1-1, the V gene TRBV30; D gene uncertain. Looked up from germline, CDR1 is GTSNPN and CDR2 is SVGIG (reference sequence). V shed 2 bases and J shed 5 bases, with 6 bases lying between them. This CDR3 has 11 residues. The CDR3 is CAWSPMTEAFF. In DNA, the CDR3 is TGTGCCTGGAGTCCCATGACTGAAGCTTTCTTT.

A single count supports this clone. This sequence joins TRBV4-2 and TRBJ2-1; no clear D. From germline, CDR1 is LGHNA and CDR2 YNFKEQ. The CDR3 is 12 amino acids. V lost 1 base, J lost 9 bases, and 7 bases lay in between. CDR3 DNA sequence: TGTGCCAGCAGCCAAGTAAACAGTGAGCAGTTCTTC. Residues: CASSQVNSEQFF.

The chain couples TRBV7-9 to TRBJ2-7; 8 bases line up with TRBD2. V was clipped by 5 bases and J by 2 bases; unmatched bases: 8. The germline V gene encodes CDR1 SEHNR and CDR2 FQNEAQ (reference sequence). The CDR3 spans 15 residues. The CDR3 nucleotides read TGTGCCAGCAGCAAGACTAGCGCAAGGACCTACGAGCAGTACTTC. Its protein is CASSKTSARTYEQYF. The full variable domain, completed using reference TRBV7-9 and TRBJ2-7, is DTGVSQNPRHKITKRGQNVTFRCDPISEHNRLYWYRQTLGQGPEFLTYFQNEAQLEKSRLLSDRFSAERPKGSFSTLEIQRTEQGDSAMYLCASSKTSARTYEQYFGPGTRLTVT.

The rearrangement joins TRBV5-1 to TRBJ2-7; tentative D call: TRBD1 (6 bases). Trimming left V 0 bases short and J 5 bases short, with 12 bases between. The CDR3 contains 14 residues. Germline CDR1 SGHRS, CDR2 YFSETQ. The CDR3 spells CASSLGQGTNEQYF. DNA for the CDR3: TGCGCCAGCAGCTTGGGCCAGGGGACCAACGAGCAGTACTTC.

The chain couples TRBV6-4 to TRBJ2-3, with D tentatively TRBD1 (6 bases). CDR3 length: 14 residues. Germline assignment: CDR1 MRHNA and CDR2 SNTAGT. V lost 10 bases and J 3 bases, leaving 17 bases between the germline ends. The CDR3 region has the DNA TGTGCCACCGGTGACGGACAGTCGACAGATACGCAGTATTTT. It is translated as CATGDGQSTDTQYF.

The rearrangement uses TRBV3-1 (or the pseudogene TRBV3-2) and TRBJ1-2; D may be TRBD1 (5 bases). The CDR3 is made up of 14 amino acids. Per the germline V gene, CDR1 is LGHDT and CDR2 is YNNKEL (reference sequence). V lost 8 bases and J lost 4, with 17 bases in between. CDR3 residues: CASRNQGRSYGYTF. For the CDR3, the DNA is TGTGCCAGCCGAAATCAGGGCAGGTCCTATGGCTACACCTTC.

This clone came up once. The V call is TRBV12-5, the J call TRBJ1-2; TRBD1 is a possible D gene (5 bases). Germline V gives CDR1 LGHNT, CDR2 FRNRAP. The CDR3 has 13 amino acids. V gave up 4 bases and J gave up 6 bases, with 12 bases separating them. CDR3 sequence (DNA): TGTGCTAGTGGTTCTGACAGCCTGAATGGCTACACCTTC. This sequence encodes CASGSDSLNGYTF.

The chain recombines TRBV30 with TRBJ1-4, with D perhaps matching TRBD1 (6 bases). This CDR3 has 13 residues. The germline V gene has CDR1 GTSNPN and CDR2 SVGIG (reference sequence). V was cut by 4 bases and J by 7 bases, with 13 bases left in between. The CDR3 loop is CAWNSQGGEKLFF. The CDR3 DNA sequence: TGTGCCTGGAACTCCCAAGGGGGTGAAAAACTGTTTTTT.